This T cell receptor (beta chain) emerged from a study of post-analysis software for immune sequencing data. Regarding this clonotype: Its antigen is not identified.

The J segment lost 4 bases and the V segment lost 3 bases, leaving 3 bases of the junction unmatched. CDR3 length: 15 residues. Germline V lookup: CDR1 LNHDA, CDR2 SQIVND (reference sequence). Study-wide results and caveats: Roughly five TRBV segments appeared more often in patients than in controls, and TRBV5-6, TRBV5-1 and TRBV20-1 were among these.

Sequencing libraries made from TCR beta cDNA carried unique molecular identifiers. The source material, roughly 0.85 to 10 million T cells, gave rise to roughly 0.5 million cDNA molecules. TCRdb passed the PCR reads through MiXCR, listing each CDR3 protein once. In the table there are a few hundred thousand distinct CDR3 sequences, nearly 45% of which are singletons. Sequenced input: blood. This receptor was obtained from a girl under 18 with multiple sclerosis. The rearrangement joins TRBV19 to TRBJ1-5; 10 nucleotides align to TRBD1. This CDR3 is CASSITGQGNQPQHF. The DNA for the CDR3 is TGTGCCAGTAGTATTACGGGACAGGGGAATCAGCCCCAGCATTTT.